Presented here are 7 T cell receptor beta chains from one specimen sequenced in a study of blood T cells in healthy people across ages. A second PCR, run for about 6 to 12 cycles, used a sample-barcoded 5' primer plus a J-beta primer mix. TCRdb fed the 5' RACE reads into MiXCR, producing one record per CDR3 protein. The sample yields about 1.4 million distinct CDR3 sequences, 45% to 70% seen once. Sequenced: blood. The receptors were gathered from a man aged 18 to 29 in good health.

The chain employs TRBV28 and TRBJ2-3; 7 bases are shared with TRBD1. Germline CDR1 reads MDHEN; CDR2 reads SYDVKM. The CDR3 covers 15 residues. V gave up 4 bases and J gave up 4 bases; unmatched junction bases: 8. The CDR3 spells CASSSWDRLADTQYF. CDR3 DNA sequence: TGTGCCAGCAGTTCCTGGGACAGATTGGCAGATACGCAGTATTTT.

This clonotype turned up a few times. The V and J genes are TRBV9 and TRBJ2-7; TRBD2 agrees at 13 bases. The DNA end lines up better with TRBJ2-5; the J call may be wrong. The CDR3 runs 15 residues. The germline V gene has CDR1 SGDLS and CDR2 YYNGEE. CDR3 bases: TGTGCCAGCAGCGGGGGACTAGCGGGAAGAGAGACCCAGTACTTC. Amino acid sequence: CASSGGLAGRETQYF.

In its sample, this clonotype was seen a few times. The chain employs TRBV28 and TRBJ2-7, with a weak D call TRBD2 (6 bases). Germline assignment: CDR1 MDHEN and CDR2 SYDVKM. The CDR3 is 14 amino acids. The V end was cut by 7 bases, the J end by 2 bases, with 15 bases between. The CDR3: CASKRAGSTYEQYF. The CDR3 nucleotides are TGTGCCAGCAAGAGGGCGGGGTCCACCTACGAGCAGTACTTC.

The rearrangement joins TRBV20-1 to TRBJ2-7; D might be TRBD1 or TRBD2, each matching 5 bases. The V end was cut by 3 bases, the J end by 0 bases, with 9 bases between. The CDR3 spans 13 residues. Germline V gene sequence: CDR1 DFQATT, CDR2 SNEGSKA (reference sequence). The CDR3 loop is CSASGDRSYEQYF. In DNA form, the CDR3 reads TGCAGTGCTAGCGGGGACCGCTCCTACGAGCAGTACTTC.

The chain is built from TRBV3-1 and TRBJ2-5; D might be TRBD1 (8 bases). The CDR3 spans 17 residues. Trimming pared 4 bases from V and 11 bases from J, leaving 29 bases between. Germline V lookup: CDR1 LGHDT, CDR2 YNNKEL (reference sequence). This CDR3 is CASSPTSGGGGLVEQYF. CDR3 bases: TGTGCCAGCAGCCCTACATCAGGGGGCGGGGGTTTGGTTGAGCAGTACTTC.

This clonotype was counted between two and nine times. This chain joins TRBV29-1 and TRBJ1-2; TRBD1 matches 9 bases. The CDR3 spans 15 residues. Germline V lookup: CDR1 SQVTM, CDR2 ANQGSEA. The V segment lost 4 bases and the J segment 5 bases; nucleotides outside the gene matches: 11. DNA of the CDR3: TGCAGCGTTGCTGAGGGACAGGGAGCCGGGTATGGCTACACCTTC. Translating gives CSVAEGQGAGYGYTF.

This clonotype was seen a handful of times. The V gene is TRBV7-2, the J gene TRBJ2-4, with 7 nucleotides matching TRBD1. In germline, CDR1 is SGHTA, CDR2 FQGNSA. The J segment lost 7 bases and the V segment lost 5 bases, leaving 5 bases of the junction unmatched. This CDR3 spans 13 amino acids. Here the CDR3 reads CASSTPGQNIQYF. The CDR3 DNA sequence: TGTGCCAGCAGCACCCCGGGACAGAACATTCAGTACTTC. Complete variable domain (other parts from reference TRBV7-2 and TRBJ2-4): GAGVSQSPSNKVTEKGKDVELRCDPISGHTALYWYRQSLGQGLEFLIYFQGNSAPDKSGLPSDRFSAERTGGSVSTLTIQRTQQEDSAVYLCASSTPGQNIQYFGAGTRLSVL.